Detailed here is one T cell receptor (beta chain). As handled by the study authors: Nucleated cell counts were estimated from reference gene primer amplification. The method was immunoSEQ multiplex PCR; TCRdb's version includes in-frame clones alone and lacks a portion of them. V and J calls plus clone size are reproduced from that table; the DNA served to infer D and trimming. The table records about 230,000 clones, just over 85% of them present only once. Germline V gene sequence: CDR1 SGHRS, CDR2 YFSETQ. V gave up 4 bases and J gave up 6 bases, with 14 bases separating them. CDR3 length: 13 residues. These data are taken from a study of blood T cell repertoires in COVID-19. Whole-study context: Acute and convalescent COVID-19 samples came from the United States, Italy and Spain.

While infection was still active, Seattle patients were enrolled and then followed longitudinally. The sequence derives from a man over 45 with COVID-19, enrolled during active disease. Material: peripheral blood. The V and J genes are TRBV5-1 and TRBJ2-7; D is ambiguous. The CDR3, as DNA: TGCGCCAGCAGCCATGATTTAGCTGGCGAGCAGTACTTC. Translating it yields CASSHDLAGEQYF.